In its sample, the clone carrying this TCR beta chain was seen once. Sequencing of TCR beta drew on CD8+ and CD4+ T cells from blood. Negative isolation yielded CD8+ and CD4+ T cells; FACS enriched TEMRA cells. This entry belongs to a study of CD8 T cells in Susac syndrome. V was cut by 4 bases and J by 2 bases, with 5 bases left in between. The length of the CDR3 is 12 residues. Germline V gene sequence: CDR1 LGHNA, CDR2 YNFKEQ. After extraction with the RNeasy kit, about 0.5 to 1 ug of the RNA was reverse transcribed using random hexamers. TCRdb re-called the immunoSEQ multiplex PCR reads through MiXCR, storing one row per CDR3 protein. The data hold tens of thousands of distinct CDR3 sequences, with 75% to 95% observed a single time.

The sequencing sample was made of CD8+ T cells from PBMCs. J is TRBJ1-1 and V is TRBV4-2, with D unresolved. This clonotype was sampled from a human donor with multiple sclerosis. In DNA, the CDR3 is TGTGCCAGCAGCCGAAGTAACACTGAAGCTTTCTTT. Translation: CASSRSNTEAFF.